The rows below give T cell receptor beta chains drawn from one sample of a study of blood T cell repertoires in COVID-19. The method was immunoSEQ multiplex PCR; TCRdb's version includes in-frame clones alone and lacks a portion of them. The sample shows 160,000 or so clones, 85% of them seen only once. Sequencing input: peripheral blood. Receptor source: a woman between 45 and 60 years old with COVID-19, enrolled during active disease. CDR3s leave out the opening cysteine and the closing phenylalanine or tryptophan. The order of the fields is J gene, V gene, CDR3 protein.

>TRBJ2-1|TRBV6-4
ASSGTSGGYNEQF
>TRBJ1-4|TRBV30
AWSWDINEKLF
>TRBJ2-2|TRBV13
ASSEDRTGELF
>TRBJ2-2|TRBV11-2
ASSQPRGGGGELF
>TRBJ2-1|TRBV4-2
ASSQDLSGAYNEQF
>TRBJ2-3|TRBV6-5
ASRVDRADTQY
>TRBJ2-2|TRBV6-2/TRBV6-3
ASSYPGQGNAGAGELF
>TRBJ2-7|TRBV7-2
ASSPRGGLTYEQY
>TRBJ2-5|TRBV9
ASSVGTKETQY
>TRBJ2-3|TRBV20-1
SASGTSGVSTDTQY
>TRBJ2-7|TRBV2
ASGQGRFPEQY
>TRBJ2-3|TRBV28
ASRPSGQGQDTQY